These 8 T cell receptor beta chains originate from one sample sequenced in a study of OX40 agonist ivuxolimab in advanced cancers. Sequencing used immunoSEQ multiplex PCR; TCRdb keeps in-frame clones, though not all of them. The sample lists about 45,000 clones; approximately 86% were seen once. Sequenced material: CD4+ or CD8+ T cells sorted from blood, taken in a trial of the OX40 agonist ivuxolimab. These receptors originate from an adult with an advanced solid tumor such as melanoma, head and neck, liver or kidney cancer.

The chain combines TRBV6-6 with TRBJ2-2; D gene unclear. CDR1 is MNHNY, CDR2 SVGAGI, per germline (reference sequence). The CDR3 has 12 amino acids. V lost 7 bases to trimming and J lost 6 bases, with 9 bases between them. CDR3 in amino acids: CASNPSAGELFF. The DNA of the CDR3 is TGTGCCAGCAACCCTTCGGCCGGGGAGCTGTTTTTT.

The rearrangement joins TRBV29-1 to TRBJ2-7; TRBD1 matches 7 bases. Germline V gene sequence: CDR1 SQVTM, CDR2 ANQGSEA. The CDR3 contains 14 residues. The ends lost 2 bases at V and 3 bases at J; junction bases unmatched: 7. The CDR3 sequence is CSVEQPGQNYEQYF. CDR3 bases: TGCAGCGTTGAACAGCCGGGACAGAACTACGAGCAGTACTTC.

The rearrangement links TRBV14 to TRBJ1-2; TRBD1 is a possible D gene (6 bases). CDR1 SGHDN and CDR2 FVKESK come from the germline V gene. V lost 0 bases, J lost 8 bases, and 19 bases lay in between. The CDR3 consists of 16 residues. In DNA form, the CDR3 reads TGTGCCAGCAGCCAAGATCGCTATACAGGGCTCGGCGGCTACACCTTC. Translated, it gives CASSQDRYTGLGGYTF.

There are a few counts of this clone. This chain uses TRBV7-9 with TRBJ2-7, with no clear D. The CDR3 is made up of 13 amino acids. The V gene lost 7 bases and the J gene lost 6 bases, with 16 bases spanning the gap. Germline V gives CDR1 SEHNR, CDR2 FQNEAQ (reference sequence). The DNA for the CDR3 is TGTGCCAGCACCCCAGTGGGTAGGCGCGAGCAGTACTTC. It yields the protein CASTPVGRREQYF.

The gene calls are TRBV7-9 and TRBJ2-5, with D perhaps assigned TRBD1 or TRBD2 (5 bases each). Trimming cost V 3 bases and J 3 bases, with 14 bases left between them. The length of the CDR3 is 15 residues. The germline gives CDR1 SEHNR, CDR2 FQNEAQ (reference sequence). CDR3 sequence reads: CASSFVWGREETQYF. The CDR3 DNA is TGTGCCAGCAGCTTCGTGTGGGGGAGAGAAGAGACCCAGTACTTC.

The rearrangement links TRBV5-5 to TRBJ2-7; 8 bases line up with TRBD1. Looked up from germline, CDR1 is SGHKS and CDR2 is YYEKEE (reference sequence). The CDR3 spans 14 residues. J was trimmed by 4 bases and V by 2 bases; bases with no gene match: 5. The CDR3 region is CASSLDRGQYEQYF. In DNA form, the CDR3 reads TGTGCCAGCAGCTTAGACAGGGGCCAGTACGAGCAGTACTTC. Full variable domain (missing parts from reference TRBV5-5 and TRBJ2-7): DAGVTQSPTHLIKTRGQQVTLRCSPISGHKSVSWYQQVLGQGPQFIFQYYEKEERGRGNFPDRFSARQFPNYSSELNVNALLLGDSALYLCASSLDRGQYEQYFGPGTRLTVT.

This chain uses TRBV27 with TRBJ2-1, with D uncertain. This CDR3 spans 13 amino acids. The V gene's germline CDR1 is MNHEY and CDR2 SMNVEV (reference sequence). V was pared by 6 bases and J by 8 bases, with 14 bases between. CDR3 DNA sequence: TGTGCCAGCAGCCTCCCCGGTGGGGATGAGCAGTTCTTC. Protein: CASSLPGGDEQFF.

CDR3 protein: CASSLGTSGRAGYNEQFF. DNA for the CDR3: TGTGCCAGCAGCTTAGGGACTAGCGGGAGGGCCGGCTACAATGAGCAGTTCTTC. The chain employs TRBV7-8 and TRBJ2-1, with 15 nucleotides matching TRBD2. The CDR3 has 18 amino acids. J lost 3 bases, V lost 1 base, and 4 bases had no gene match. Germline V gene data show CDR1 as SGHVS and CDR2 as FQNEAQ.